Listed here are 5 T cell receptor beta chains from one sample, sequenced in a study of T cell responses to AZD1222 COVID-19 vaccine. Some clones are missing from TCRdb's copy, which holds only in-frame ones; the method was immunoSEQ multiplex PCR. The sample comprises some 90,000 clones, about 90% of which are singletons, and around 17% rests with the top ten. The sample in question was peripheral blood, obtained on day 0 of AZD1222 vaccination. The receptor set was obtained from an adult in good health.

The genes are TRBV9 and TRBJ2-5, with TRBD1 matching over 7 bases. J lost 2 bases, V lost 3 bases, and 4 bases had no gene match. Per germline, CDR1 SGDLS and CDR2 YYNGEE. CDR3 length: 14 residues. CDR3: CASSAGTVQETQYF. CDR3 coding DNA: TGTGCCAGCAGCGCGGGGACAGTTCAAGAGACCCAGTACTTC.

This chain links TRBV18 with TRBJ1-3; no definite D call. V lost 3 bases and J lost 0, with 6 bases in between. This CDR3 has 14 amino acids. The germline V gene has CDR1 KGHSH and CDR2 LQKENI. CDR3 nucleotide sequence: TGTGCCAGCTCACCCCAGAGCTCTGGAAACACCATATATTTT. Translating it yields CASSPQSSGNTIYF.

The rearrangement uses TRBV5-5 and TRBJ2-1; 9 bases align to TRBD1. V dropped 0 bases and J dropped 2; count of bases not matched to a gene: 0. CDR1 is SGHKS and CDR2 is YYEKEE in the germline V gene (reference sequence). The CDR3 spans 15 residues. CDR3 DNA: TGTGCCAGCAGCTTGGGACAGGGGGCCTACAATGAGCAGTTCTTC. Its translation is CASSLGQGAYNEQFF.

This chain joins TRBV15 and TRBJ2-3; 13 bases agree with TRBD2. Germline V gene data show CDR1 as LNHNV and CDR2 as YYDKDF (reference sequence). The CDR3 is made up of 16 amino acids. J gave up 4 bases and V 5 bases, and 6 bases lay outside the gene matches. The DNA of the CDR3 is TGTGCCACCAGCTCAAGACTAGCGGGAGGATCAGATACGCAGTATTTT. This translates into CATSSRLAGGSDTQYF.

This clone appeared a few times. The CDR3 spells CASSGRGINQPQHF. The CDR3 DNA reads TGTGCCAGCAGCGGACGGGGGATCAATCAGCCCCAGCATTTT. V and J are TRBV25-1 and TRBJ1-5; possible D gene TRBD1, 5 bases. Trimming pared 6 bases from V and 3 bases from J, leaving 12 bases between. In germline, CDR1 is MGHDK, CDR2 SYGVNS. This CDR3 has 14 amino acids.